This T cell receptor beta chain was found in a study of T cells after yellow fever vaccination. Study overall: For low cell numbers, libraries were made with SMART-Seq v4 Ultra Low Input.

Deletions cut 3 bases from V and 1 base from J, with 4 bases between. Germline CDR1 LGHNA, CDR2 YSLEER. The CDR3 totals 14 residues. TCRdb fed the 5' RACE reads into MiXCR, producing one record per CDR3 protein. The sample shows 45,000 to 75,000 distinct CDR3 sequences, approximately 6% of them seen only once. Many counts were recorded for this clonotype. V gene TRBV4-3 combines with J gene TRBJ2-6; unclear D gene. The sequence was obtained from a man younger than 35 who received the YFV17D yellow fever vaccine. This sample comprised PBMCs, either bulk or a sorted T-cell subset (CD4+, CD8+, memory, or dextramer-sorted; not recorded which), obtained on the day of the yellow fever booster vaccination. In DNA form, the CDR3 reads TGCGCCAGCAGCCATGGGTCTGGGGCCAACGTCCTGACTTTC. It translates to CASSHGSGANVLTF.